The table lists the clone carrying this T cell receptor beta chain with a few counts. The antigen is undetermined. One junction end does not reproduce the germline sequence, and a read error may be involved. These data come from a study of regulatory T cells in long-lasting Graves disease. Study summary: Newly diagnosed Graves' patients took antithyroid drugs under 3 months. Findings and limits, study-wide: New patients shared fewer public clonotypes (about 1,000) than persistent patients did (over 2,500). Analyses excluded thyroid tissue, covering peripheral blood alone.

Per the germline V gene, CDR1 is SEHNR and CDR2 is FQNEAQ (reference sequence). This CDR3 region has 16 residues. Libraries of TCR beta came from iRepertoire HTBI primers plus Arm-PCR of CDR3 regions. TCRdb called the multiplex PCR reads again in MiXCR, with one record for every CDR3 protein. The sample carries 300,000 to 400,000 distinct CDR3 sequences, 15% to 20% recorded once. Time point reported: newly diagnosed GD, antithyroid drugs for less than 3 months. Making the TCR library involved RNA that had been extracted from PBMCs. Here the sequenced sample was peripheral blood mononuclear cells (PBMCs), taken at new diagnosis, from a patient treated with antithyroid drugs. The chain has TRBV7-9 and TRBJ1-4, with no clear D. The clonotype was recovered from a female donor with Graves disease. The CDR3 is CASSKGRVTTNEKLVF. The CDR3 DNA reads as TGTGCCAGCAGCAAAGGACGGGTAACAACTAATGAAAAACTGGTTTTT.